These 28 T cell receptor beta chains were all obtained from the same sample, sequenced in a study of CXCR3-negative and CXCR3-positive naive CD8 T cells. UMI-labeled 5' RACE yielded the TRB cDNA libraries. No DNA is given; TCRdb re-called the 5' RACE reads and lists each CDR3 protein once. The sample has 20,000 to 30,000 distinct CDR3 sequences. Sequenced material: naive CXCR3- CD8+ T cells from blood. Subset in this sample: CD45RO-CCR7+CD27+CD95- naive CD8+ T cells lacking CXCR3 (TNR3-). The receptor source for this set is a human donor in good health. Some clones in this sample may be carry-over from other donors' samples.

The V gene is TRBV12-5, the J gene TRBJ1-5. Germline CDR1 reads LGHNT; CDR2 reads FRNRAP. The CDR3 spans 15 residues. CDR3 in amino acids: CASGLVGNSNQPQHF.

CDR3 region: CSVEAVGGEQYF. J is TRBJ2-7 and V is TRBV29-1; the TRBD1 assignment by TCRdb is unverifiable without DNA. Germline lookup yields CDR1 SQVTM and CDR2 ANQGSEA. This CDR3 has 12 residues.

The gene calls are TRBV3-1 and TRBJ2-1; absent DNA, TCRdb's TRBD2 call cannot be checked. The CDR3 contains 16 residues. CDR1 is LGHDT and CDR2 is YNNKEL in the germline V gene (reference sequence). The CDR3 protein is CASSQVPAGENNEQFF.

V and J are TRBV6-2 or TRBV6-3 and TRBJ1-1. The CDR3 covers 13 residues. Germline-derived CDR1 and CDR2 are MNHEY and SVGEGT. CDR3 in amino acids: CASRRDRNTEAFF.

The chain joins TRBV15 to TRBJ1-1. Per the germline V gene, CDR1 is LNHNV and CDR2 is YYDKDF (reference sequence). The length of the CDR3 is 13 residues. CDR3 loop: CATSRDEVPEAFF.

The chain has TRBV6-2 or TRBV6-3 and TRBJ1-5; TCRdb's assignment of TRBD1 cannot be checked, as there is no DNA. Germline values: CDR1 MNHEY, CDR2 SVGEGT. The CDR3 covers 16 residues. CDR3 loop: CASSPRTEYSNQPQHF.

The CDR3 is CATSDLPSGELFF. The chain employs TRBV24-1 and TRBJ2-2; TCRdb outputs TRBD2, but without DNA this stays unchecked. CDR3 size: 13 residues. Germline V lookup: CDR1 KGHDR, CDR2 SFDVKD.

This chain connects TRBV5-1 to TRBJ2-6. Germline assignment: CDR1 SGHRS and CDR2 YFSETQ. The length of the CDR3 is 17 residues. The CDR3 loop is CASSLEGRGSGANVLTF.

The V call is TRBV12-3 or TRBV12-4, the J call TRBJ2-3. This CDR3 has 12 residues. CDR3 amino acids: CASSFWQDTQYF.

The chain carries TRBV5-5 and TRBJ2-5; TCRdb picks TRBD2, but there is no DNA to check that call. Germline loops: CDR1 SGHKS, CDR2 YYEKEE (reference sequence). This CDR3 is 14 amino acids long. The CDR3 loop reads CASSGTSGQETQYF.

The chain joins TRBV10-2 to TRBJ2-1; TCRdb indicates TRBD2, and absent DNA this call remains unverified. Germline CDR1 WSHSY, CDR2 SAAADI. CDR3 size: 15 residues. The CDR3 sequence is CASSILAGVYNEQFF.

This rearrangement joins TRBV20-1 to TRBJ2-7; TCRdb's assignment of TRBD1 cannot be checked, as there is no DNA. Per germline, CDR1 DFQATT and CDR2 SNEGSKA (reference sequence). The CDR3 totals 17 residues. The CDR3 spells CSARETLSGTGVYEQYF.

This chain connects TRBV20-1 to TRBJ2-5; TCRdb's D gene call, TRBD1, goes unchecked for lack of DNA. The CDR3 consists of 17 residues. In germline, CDR1 is DFQATT, CDR2 SNEGSKA (reference sequence). The CDR3 protein is CSARLMIDRGARETQYF.

This rearrangement joins TRBV4-3 to TRBJ2-7. The CDR3 has 15 amino acids. CDR1 and CDR2 from the germline V gene are LGHNA and YSLEER. The CDR3 protein is CASSQGPASSYEQYF.

The gene calls are TRBV14 and TRBJ2-7; TCRdb's D call of TRBD2 is untestable without DNA. CDR3 length equals 14 residues. CDR1 SGHDN and CDR2 FVKESK come from the germline V gene. The CDR3 protein is CASSQPLREYEQYF.

The rearrangement links TRBV9 to TRBJ2-2. The germline V gene encodes CDR1 SGDLS and CDR2 YYNGEE. The CDR3 covers 13 residues. The CDR3 spells CASSAGGSGELFF.

The chain combines TRBV5-1 with TRBJ2-7; there is no DNA to check the TCRdb D call of TRBD2. The V gene's germline CDR1 is SGHRS and CDR2 YFSETQ. The CDR3 consists of 12 residues. CDR3 region: CASMDSSYEQYF.

The chain employs TRBV6-6 and TRBJ2-5. Germline loops: CDR1 MNHNY, CDR2 SVGAGI (reference sequence). The CDR3 consists of 14 residues. CDR3 sequence: CASSYSTGQETQYF.

This clonotype is called medium-sized based on its frequency. V and J are TRBV25-1 and TRBJ1-6; TCRdb indicates TRBD1, and absent DNA this call remains unverified. The CDR3 sequence is 13 residues long. Per the germline V gene, CDR1 is MGHDK and CDR2 is SYGVNS. The CDR3 protein is CASSEWTAISLHF.

This clonotype is identified as medium-sized from frequency. The chain carries TRBV7-8 and TRBJ2-5; TCRdb's D gene call, TRBD2, goes unchecked for lack of DNA. Germline CDR1 is SGHVS and CDR2 is FQNEAQ. The CDR3 has 14 residues. The CDR3 loop is CASSSPLAWETQYF.

The V call is TRBV7-9, the J call TRBJ1-4; TCRdb indicates TRBD1, and absent DNA this call remains unverified. The germline V gene has CDR1 SEHNR and CDR2 FQNEAQ (reference sequence). This CDR3 region has 16 residues. CDR3: CASSSSGQGADEKLFF.

The rearrangement links TRBV7-6 to TRBJ2-3; TCRdb outputs TRBD1, but without DNA this stays unchecked. The CDR3 covers 14 residues. The germline gives CDR1 SGHVS, CDR2 FNYEAQ. The CDR3 reads CASSSRDRDNTQYF.

CDR3 protein: CASRGTGPDTQYF. The chain is built from TRBV7-2 and TRBJ2-3; the TCRdb D gene call, TRBD1, has no DNA to confirm it. Germline-derived CDR1 and CDR2 are SGHTA and FQGNSA. CDR3 length: 13 residues.

This chain uses TRBV11-3 with TRBJ2-5; TCRdb names TRBD1, which stays unverified in the absence of DNA. This CDR3 is built from 16 residues. Germline assignment: CDR1 SGHNT and CDR2 YENEEA. This CDR3 is CASSPPLRGGRETQYF. The full variable domain, in which reference TRBV11-3 and TRBJ2-5 provide the parts outside the CDR3, is EAGVVQSPRYKIIEKKQPVAFWCNPISGHNTLYWYLQNLGQGPELLIRYENEEAVDDSQLPKDRFSAERLKGVDSTLKIQPAELGDSAVYLCASSPPLRGGRETQYFGPGTRLLVL.

This chain links TRBV29-1 with TRBJ2-2. Germline values: CDR1 SQVTM, CDR2 ANQGSEA. This CDR3 is 15 amino acids long. Here the CDR3 reads CSAAGRAPNTGELFF.

The genes are TRBV7-9 and TRBJ2-1. This CDR3 is built from 16 residues. Germline CDR1 SEHNR, CDR2 FQNEAQ (reference sequence). This chain's CDR3 is CASSLIKAGSYNEQFF. The variable domain in full, with the rest retrieved from reference TRBV7-9 and TRBJ2-1, is DTGVSQNPRHKITKRGQNVTFRCDPISEHNRLYWYRQTLGQGPEFLTYFQNEAQLEKSRLLSDRFSAERPKGSFSTLEIQRTEQGDSAMYLCASSLIKAGSYNEQFFGPGTRLTVL.

This chain's CDR3 is CASSRGTGNTEAFF. The chain carries TRBV19 and TRBJ1-1; TCRdb returns TRBD1, unconfirmable since there is no DNA. The CDR3 totals 14 residues. Germline V gene lookup returns CDR1 LNHDA and CDR2 SQIVND (reference sequence).

This chain connects TRBV28 to TRBJ2-7; TCRdb calls TRBD1, which cannot be checked without DNA. The CDR3 length is 16 residues. Germline V gives CDR1 MDHEN, CDR2 SYDVKM. CDR3: CASSFDRTRTSYEQYF.